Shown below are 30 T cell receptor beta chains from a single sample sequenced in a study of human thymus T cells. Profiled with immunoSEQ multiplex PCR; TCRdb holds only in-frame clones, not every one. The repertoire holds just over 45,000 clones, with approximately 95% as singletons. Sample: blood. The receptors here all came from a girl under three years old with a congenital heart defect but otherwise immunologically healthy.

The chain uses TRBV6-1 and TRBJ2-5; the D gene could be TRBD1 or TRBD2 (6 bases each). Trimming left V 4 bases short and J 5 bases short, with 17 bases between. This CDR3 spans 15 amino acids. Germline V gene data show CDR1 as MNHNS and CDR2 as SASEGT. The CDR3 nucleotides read TGTGCCAGCAGTGCCGTTAGGGGGGCCGGTGAGACCCAGTACTTC. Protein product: CASSAVRGAGETQYF.

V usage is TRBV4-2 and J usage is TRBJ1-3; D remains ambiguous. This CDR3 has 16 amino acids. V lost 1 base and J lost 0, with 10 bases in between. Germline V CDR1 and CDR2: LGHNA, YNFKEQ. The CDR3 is CASSQVTPVSGNTIYF. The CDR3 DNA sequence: TGTGCCAGCAGCCAAGTAACACCCGTCTCTGGAAACACCATATATTTT.

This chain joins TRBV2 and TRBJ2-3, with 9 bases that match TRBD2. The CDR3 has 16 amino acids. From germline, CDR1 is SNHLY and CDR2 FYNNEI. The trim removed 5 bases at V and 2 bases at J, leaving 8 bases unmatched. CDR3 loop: CASSSPASGTTDTQYF. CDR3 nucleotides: TGTGCCAGCAGTTCTCCGGCTAGCGGGACCACAGATACGCAGTATTTT. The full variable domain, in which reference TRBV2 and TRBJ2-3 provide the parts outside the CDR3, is EPEVTQTPSHQVTQMGQEVILRCVPISNHLYFYWYRQILGQKVEFLVSFYNNEISEKSEIFDDQFSVERPDGSNFTLKIRSTKLEDSAMYFCASSSPASGTTDTQYFGPGTRLTVL.

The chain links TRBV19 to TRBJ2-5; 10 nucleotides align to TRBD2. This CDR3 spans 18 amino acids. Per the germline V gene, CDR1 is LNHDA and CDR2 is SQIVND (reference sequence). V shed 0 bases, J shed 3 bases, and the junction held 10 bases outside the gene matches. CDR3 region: CASSIDLLAGALKETQYF. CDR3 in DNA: TGTGCCAGTAGTATAGATCTTCTAGCGGGAGCACTGAAAGAGACCCAGTACTTC. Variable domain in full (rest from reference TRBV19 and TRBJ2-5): DGGITQSPKYLFRKEGQNVTLSCEQNLNHDAMYWYRQDPGQGLRLIYYSQIVNDFQKGDIAEGYSVSREKKESFPLTVTSAQKNPTAFYLCASSIDLLAGALKETQYFGPGTRLLVL.

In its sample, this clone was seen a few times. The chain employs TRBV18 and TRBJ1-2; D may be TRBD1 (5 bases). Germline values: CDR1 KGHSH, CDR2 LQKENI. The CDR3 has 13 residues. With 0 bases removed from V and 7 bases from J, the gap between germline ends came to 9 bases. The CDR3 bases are TGTGCCAGCTCACCACCGGGACCCCCTGGCTACACCTTC. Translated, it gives CASSPPGPPGYTF.

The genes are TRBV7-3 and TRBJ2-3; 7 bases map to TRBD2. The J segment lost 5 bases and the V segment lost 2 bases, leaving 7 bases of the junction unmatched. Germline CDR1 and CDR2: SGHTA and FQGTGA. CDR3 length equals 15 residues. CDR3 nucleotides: TGTGCCAGCAGCTTAGAGCGGGAAAATCGAGATACGCAGTATTTT. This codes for CASSLERENRDTQYF.

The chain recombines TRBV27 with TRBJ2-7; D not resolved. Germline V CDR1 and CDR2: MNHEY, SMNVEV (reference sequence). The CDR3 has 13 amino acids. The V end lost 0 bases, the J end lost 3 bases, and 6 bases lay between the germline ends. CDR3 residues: CASSLSGGYEQYF. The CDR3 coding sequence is TGTGCCAGCAGTTTATCGGGTGGCTACGAGCAGTACTTC.

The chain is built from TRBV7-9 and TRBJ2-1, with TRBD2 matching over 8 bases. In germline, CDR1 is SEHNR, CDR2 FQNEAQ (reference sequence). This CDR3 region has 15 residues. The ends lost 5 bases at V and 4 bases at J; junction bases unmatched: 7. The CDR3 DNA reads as TGTGCCAGCAGCCAAGCGGGAGATCGGTACAATGAGCAGTTCTTC. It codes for CASSQAGDRYNEQFF.

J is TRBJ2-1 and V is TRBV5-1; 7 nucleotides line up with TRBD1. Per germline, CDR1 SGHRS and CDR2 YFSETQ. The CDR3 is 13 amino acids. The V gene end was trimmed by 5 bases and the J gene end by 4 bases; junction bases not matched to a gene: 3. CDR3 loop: CASRGTVYNEQFF. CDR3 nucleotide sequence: TGCGCCAGCAGGGGGACAGTTTACAATGAGCAGTTCTTC.

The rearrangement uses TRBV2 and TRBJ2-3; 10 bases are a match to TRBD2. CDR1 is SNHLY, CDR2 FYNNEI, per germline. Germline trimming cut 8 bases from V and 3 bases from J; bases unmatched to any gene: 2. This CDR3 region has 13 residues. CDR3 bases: TGTGCCAGCCGGACTAGCGGAACAGATACGCAGTATTTT. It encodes CASRTSGTDTQYF. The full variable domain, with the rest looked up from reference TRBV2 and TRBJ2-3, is EPEVTQTPSHQVTQMGQEVILRCVPISNHLYFYWYRQILGQKVEFLVSFYNNEISEKSEIFDDQFSVERPDGSNFTLKIRSTKLEDSAMYFCASRTSGTDTQYFGPGTRLTVL.

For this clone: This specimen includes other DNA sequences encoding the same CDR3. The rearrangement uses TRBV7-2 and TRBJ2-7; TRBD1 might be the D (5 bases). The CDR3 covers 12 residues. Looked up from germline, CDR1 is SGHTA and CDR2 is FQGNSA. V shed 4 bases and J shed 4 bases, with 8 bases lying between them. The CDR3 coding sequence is TGTGCCAGCAGCTCAGACAGATACGAGCAGTACTTC. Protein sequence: CASSSDRYEQYF.

CDR3 protein: CASSAAGTSGYEQYF. CDR3 coding DNA: TGCGCCAGCAGCGCGGCGGGGACTAGCGGCTACGAGCAGTACTTC. The V call is TRBV4-3, the J call TRBJ2-7; 11 bases are a match to TRBD2. The length of the CDR3 is 15 residues. V gave up 5 bases and J gave up 3 bases; unmatched junction bases: 6. Germline V gives CDR1 LGHNA, CDR2 YSLEER.

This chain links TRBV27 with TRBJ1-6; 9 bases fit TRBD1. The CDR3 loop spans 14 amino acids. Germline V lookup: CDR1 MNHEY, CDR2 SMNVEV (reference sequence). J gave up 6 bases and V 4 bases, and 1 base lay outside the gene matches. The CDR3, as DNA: TGTGCCAGCAGTTGGGACAGGGTTAATTCACCCCTCCACTTT. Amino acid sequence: CASSWDRVNSPLHF.

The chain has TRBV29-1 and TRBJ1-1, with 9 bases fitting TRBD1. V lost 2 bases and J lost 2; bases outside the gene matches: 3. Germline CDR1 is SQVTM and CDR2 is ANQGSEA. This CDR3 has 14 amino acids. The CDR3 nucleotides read TGCAGCGTTGAACCGGACAGGGGAAACACTGAAGCTTTCTTT. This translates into CSVEPDRGNTEAFF. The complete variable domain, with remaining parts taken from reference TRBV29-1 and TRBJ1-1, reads SAVISQKPSRDICQRGTSLTIQCQVDSQVTMMFWYRQQPGQSLTLIATANQGSEATYESGFVIDKFPISRPNLTFSTLTVSNMSPEDSSIYLCSVEPDRGNTEAFFGQGTRLTVV.

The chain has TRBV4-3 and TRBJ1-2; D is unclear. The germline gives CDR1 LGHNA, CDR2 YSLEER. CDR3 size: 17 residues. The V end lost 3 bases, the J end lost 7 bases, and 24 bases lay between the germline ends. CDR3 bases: TGCGCCAGCAGCCATTTCACTGAGCGGCCGGATTCCAGTGGCTACACCTTC. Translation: CASSHFTERPDSSGYTF.

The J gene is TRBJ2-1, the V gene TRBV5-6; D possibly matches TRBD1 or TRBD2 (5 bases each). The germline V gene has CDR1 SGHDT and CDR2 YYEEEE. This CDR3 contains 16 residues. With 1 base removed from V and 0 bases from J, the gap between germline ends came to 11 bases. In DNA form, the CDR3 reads TGTGCCAGCAGCTTGTTCGGGACGAGCTCCTACAATGAGCAGTTCTTC. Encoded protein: CASSLFGTSSYNEQFF.

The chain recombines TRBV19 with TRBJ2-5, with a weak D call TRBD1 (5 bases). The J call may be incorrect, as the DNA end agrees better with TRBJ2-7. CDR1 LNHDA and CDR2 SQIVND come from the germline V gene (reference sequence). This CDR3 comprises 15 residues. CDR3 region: CASSLRGDLSYEQYF. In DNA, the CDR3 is TGTGCCAGTAGTCTTAGGGGCGACCTATCCTACGAGCAGTACTTC.

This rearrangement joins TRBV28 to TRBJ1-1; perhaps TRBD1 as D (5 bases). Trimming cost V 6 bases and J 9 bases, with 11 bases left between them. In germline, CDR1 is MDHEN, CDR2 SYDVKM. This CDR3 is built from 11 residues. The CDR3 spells CASRRDGKAFF. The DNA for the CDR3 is TGTGCCAGCAGGAGGGACGGAAAAGCTTTCTTT.

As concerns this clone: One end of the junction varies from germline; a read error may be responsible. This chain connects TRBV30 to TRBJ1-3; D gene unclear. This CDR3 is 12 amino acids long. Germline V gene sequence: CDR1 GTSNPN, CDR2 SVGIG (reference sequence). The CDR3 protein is CARSPARDTIYF. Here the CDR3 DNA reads TGTGCCCGGAGCCCGGCCCGGGACACCATATATTTT.

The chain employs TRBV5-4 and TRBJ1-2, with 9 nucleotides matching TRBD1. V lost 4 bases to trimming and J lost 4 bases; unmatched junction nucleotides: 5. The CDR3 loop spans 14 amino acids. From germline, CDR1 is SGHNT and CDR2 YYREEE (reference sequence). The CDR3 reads CASSGTGLGYGYTF. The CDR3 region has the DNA TGTGCCAGCAGCGGGACAGGGCTGGGCTATGGCTACACCTTC.

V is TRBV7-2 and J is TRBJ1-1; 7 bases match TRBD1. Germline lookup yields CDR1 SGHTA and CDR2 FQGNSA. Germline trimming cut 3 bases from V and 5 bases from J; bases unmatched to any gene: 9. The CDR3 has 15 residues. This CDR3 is CASSLETGLRTEAFF. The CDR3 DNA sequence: TGTGCCAGCAGCTTGGAGACAGGGTTGAGGACTGAAGCTTTCTTT.

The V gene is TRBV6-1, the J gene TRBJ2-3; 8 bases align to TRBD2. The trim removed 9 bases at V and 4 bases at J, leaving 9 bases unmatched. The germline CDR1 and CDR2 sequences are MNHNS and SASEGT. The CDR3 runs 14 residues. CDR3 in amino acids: CARTIAGSSDTQYF. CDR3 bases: TGTGCCAGAACTATAGCGGGATCCTCAGATACGCAGTATTTT.

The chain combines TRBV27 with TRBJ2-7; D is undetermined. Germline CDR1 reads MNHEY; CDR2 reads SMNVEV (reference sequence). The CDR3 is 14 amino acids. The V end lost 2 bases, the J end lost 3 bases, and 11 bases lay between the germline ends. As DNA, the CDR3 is TGTGCCAGCAGTTTAACGTTCGCTCTCTACGAGCAGTACTTC. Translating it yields CASSLTFALYEQYF.

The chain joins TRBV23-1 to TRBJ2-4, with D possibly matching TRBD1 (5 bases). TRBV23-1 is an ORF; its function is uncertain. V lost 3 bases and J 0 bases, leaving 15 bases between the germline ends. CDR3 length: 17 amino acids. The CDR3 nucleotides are TGCGCCAGCAGTCACCATACAGGACCTATAGCCAAAAACATTCAGTACTTC. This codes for CASSHHTGPIAKNIQYF.

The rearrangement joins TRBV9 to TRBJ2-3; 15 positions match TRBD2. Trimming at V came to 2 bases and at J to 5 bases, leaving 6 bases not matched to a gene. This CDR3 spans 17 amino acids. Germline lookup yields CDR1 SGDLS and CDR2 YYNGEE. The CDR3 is CASSVGLAGGKRDTQYF. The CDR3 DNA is TGTGCCAGCAGCGTCGGACTAGCGGGAGGGAAGCGAGATACGCAGTATTTT.

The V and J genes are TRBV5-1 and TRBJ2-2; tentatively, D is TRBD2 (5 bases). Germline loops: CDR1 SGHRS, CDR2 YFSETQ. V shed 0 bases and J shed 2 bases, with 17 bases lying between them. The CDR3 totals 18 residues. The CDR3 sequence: CASSLEVGAEINTGELFF. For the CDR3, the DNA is TGCGCCAGCAGCTTGGAGGTGGGAGCGGAGATCAACACCGGGGAGCTGTTTTTT.

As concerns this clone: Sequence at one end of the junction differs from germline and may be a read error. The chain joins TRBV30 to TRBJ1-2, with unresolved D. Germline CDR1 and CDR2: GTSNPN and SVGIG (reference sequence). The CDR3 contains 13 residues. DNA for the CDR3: TGTGCCTGGACTCTACGGGGTAACAATGGCTACACCTTC. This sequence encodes CAWTLRGNNGYTF.

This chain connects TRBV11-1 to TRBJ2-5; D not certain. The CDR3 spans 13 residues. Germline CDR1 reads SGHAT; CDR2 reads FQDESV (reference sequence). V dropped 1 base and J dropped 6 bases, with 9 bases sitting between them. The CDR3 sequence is CASSLDLVQTQYF. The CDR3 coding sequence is TGTGCCAGCAGCTTAGATCTGGTTCAGACCCAGTACTTC.

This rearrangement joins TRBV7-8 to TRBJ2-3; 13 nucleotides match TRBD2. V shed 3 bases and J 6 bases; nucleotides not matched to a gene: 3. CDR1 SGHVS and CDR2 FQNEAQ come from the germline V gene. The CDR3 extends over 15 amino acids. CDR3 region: CASSFWTSGSDTQYF. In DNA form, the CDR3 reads TGTGCCAGCAGCTTCTGGACTAGCGGGAGTGATACGCAGTATTTT.

CDR3 bases: TGTGCCAGTAGTAGGGGACTAGCTTATGAGCAGTTCTTC. It encodes CASSRGLAYEQFF. The genes are TRBV19 and TRBJ2-1; TRBD2 matches 9 bases. CDR1 is LNHDA, CDR2 SQIVND, per germline (reference sequence). The CDR3 sequence is 13 residues long. V shed 4 bases, J shed 8 bases, and the junction held 3 bases outside the gene matches.